The 22 T cell receptor beta chains in this list originate from one sample, sequenced in a study of naive CD8 T cells in extremely preterm neonates. Libraries were prepared by immunoSEQ multiplex PCR; TCRdb keeps only in-frame clonotypes and omits some of them. In the table there are about 7,100 clones, about 98% of which are singletons. Specimen: naive CD8+ T cells from blood. All receptors derive from a human donor in good health.

The CDR3 here is CASSQSADSYEQYF. The CDR3 bases are TGTGCCAGCAGCCAATCAGCGGACTCCTACGAGCAGTACTTC. This sequence joins TRBV7-3 and TRBJ2-7; TRBD2 might be the D (5 bases). Trimming shortened V by 5 bases and J by 0 bases, and 11 bases separated the two germline ends. The CDR3 runs to 14 residues. Germline CDR1 is SGHTA and CDR2 is FQGTGA.

This sequence joins TRBV27 and TRBJ2-7; D is perhaps TRBD1 (6 bases). Per the germline V gene, CDR1 is MNHEY and CDR2 is SMNVEV (reference sequence). V lost 5 bases and J 3 bases, leaving 17 bases between the germline ends. CDR3 length: 15 amino acids. CDR3 in DNA: TGTGCCAGCAGTCAGGCCGGGGACACATACTACGAGCAGTACTTC. Translated: CASSQAGDTYYEQYF.

The chain recombines TRBV4-1 with TRBJ2-7; D perhaps matches TRBD2 (5 bases). CDR1 is MGHRA, CDR2 YSYEKL, per germline. V was cut by 0 bases and J by 2 bases, with 14 bases left in between. There are 16 residues in the CDR3. The CDR3 reads CASSQDLLALTYEQYF. Here the CDR3 DNA reads TGCGCCAGCAGCCAAGATCTCCTAGCCCTAACCTACGAGCAGTACTTC.

The V call is TRBV28, the J call TRBJ1-5, with D unresolved. Germline V gene lookup returns CDR1 MDHEN and CDR2 SYDVKM. Trimming took 4 bases from V and 3 from J, leaving 16 bases between them. This CDR3 is 16 amino acids long. The CDR3 DNA is TGTGCCAGCAGTTCGGAAATGCGAGGTTACAATCAGCCCCAGCATTTT. Protein product: CASSSEMRGYNQPQHF.

The V gene is TRBV5-6, the J gene TRBJ1-5; D is uncertain. V lost 2 bases and J lost 1, with 13 bases in between. The length of the CDR3 is 16 residues. Germline-derived CDR1 and CDR2 are SGHDT and YYEEEE. For the CDR3, the DNA is TGTGCCAGCAGCTTTATTACGGAGGGCAGCAATCAGCCCCAGCATTTT. Translation gives CASSFITEGSNQPQHF.

The chain links TRBV4-1 to TRBJ2-1; TRBD2 aligns across 8 bases. V shed 8 bases, J shed 5 bases, and the junction held 8 bases outside the gene matches. The CDR3 spans 14 residues. Per the germline V gene, CDR1 is MGHRA and CDR2 is YSYEKL. The CDR3 sequence is CASGLAGGHNEQFF. CDR3 sequence (DNA): TGCGCCAGCGGATTGGCGGGAGGTCACAATGAGCAGTTCTTC.

The count of this clone is one. V usage is TRBV19 and J usage is TRBJ2-5, with D unresolved. The J call is doubtful: the DNA matches TRBJ2-7 better. The CDR3 runs 14 residues. Germline CDR1 is LNHDA and CDR2 is SQIVND (reference sequence). CDR3 nucleotide sequence: TGTGCCAGTAGTATTCTGGTGCCTCCCTACGAGCAGTACTTC. As protein: CASSILVPPYEQYF.

This chain joins TRBV28 and TRBJ1-5; 8 bases are a match to TRBD1. V lost 1 base, J lost 6 bases, and 5 bases stayed unmatched. This CDR3 contains 15 residues. Germline V gene sequence: CDR1 MDHEN, CDR2 SYDVKM. The CDR3 here is CASSLYRGAGQPQHF. DNA for the CDR3: TGTGCCAGCAGTTTATACAGGGGGGCGGGTCAGCCCCAGCATTTT.

CDR3 loop: CASSEEGTGGVVYGYTF. In nucleotides, the CDR3 is TGTGCCAGCAGTGAAGAGGGGACAGGGGGCGTTGTCTATGGCTACACCTTC. V and J are TRBV6-1 and TRBJ1-2; 12 bases fit TRBD1. Per germline, CDR1 MNHNS and CDR2 SASEGT. The CDR3 sequence is 17 residues long. V dropped 1 base and J dropped 4; count of bases not matched to a gene: 7.

This rearrangement joins TRBV14 to TRBJ2-3, with 13 bases fitting TRBD2. The junction had 10 bases not matched to a gene; V was cut back by 0 bases and J by 1 base. This CDR3 is 20 amino acids long. Looked up from germline, CDR1 is SGHDN and CDR2 is FVKESK. In DNA, the CDR3 is TGTGCCAGCAGCCAAGAGGTGGAGACTAGCGGGAGGTGGGGCACAGATACGCAGTATTTT. It is translated as CASSQEVETSGRWGTDTQYF.

The rearrangement joins TRBV7-8 to TRBJ2-2, with D perhaps matching TRBD2 (6 bases). From germline, CDR1 is SGHVS and CDR2 FQNEAQ. This CDR3 has 16 residues. V dropped 5 bases and J dropped 1 base, with 14 bases sitting between them. The CDR3 loop reads CASSHLGTGNTGELFF. CDR3 coding DNA: TGTGCCAGCAGCCACCTGGGGACTGGGAACACCGGGGAGCTGTTTTTT.

The V gene is TRBV30, the J gene TRBJ1-1; a possible D gene is TRBD1 (5 bases). The germline V gene encodes CDR1 GTSNPN and CDR2 SVGIG (reference sequence). The ends were cut back, 3 bases at V and 1 base at J, with 9 bases in the middle. CDR3 length equals 13 residues. Written as DNA, the CDR3 is TGTGCCTGGAGCCCTCAGGGGAACACTGAAGCTTTCTTT. This gives the protein CAWSPQGNTEAFF.

The V gene is TRBV27, the J gene TRBJ2-7; 11 nucleotides match TRBD2. The trim removed 6 bases at V and 2 bases at J, leaving 9 bases unmatched. The CDR3 extends over 16 amino acids. CDR1 MNHEY and CDR2 SMNVEV come from the germline V gene (reference sequence). The CDR3 sequence: CASRFLAGGGTYEQYF. In nucleotides, the CDR3 is TGTGCCAGCAGATTCCTAGCGGGAGGAGGAACCTACGAGCAGTACTTC.

This rearrangement joins TRBV9 to TRBJ2-3, with 7 bases matching TRBD1. From germline, CDR1 is SGDLS and CDR2 YYNGEE. After removal of 0 bases from V and 1 base from J, the junction contained 2 bases not matched to a gene. The length of the CDR3 is 15 residues. The CDR3 region has the DNA TGTGCCAGCAGCGTAGGGGGGACAGGCACAGATACGCAGTATTTT. It codes for CASSVGGTGTDTQYF.

Note on this clone: Sequence at one end of the junction differs from germline and may be a read error. The chain uses TRBV7-7 and TRBJ2-2; 12 positions agree with TRBD1. The CDR3 is made up of 15 amino acids. Germline V gene data show CDR1 as SSHAT and CDR2 as FNYEAQ (reference sequence). The CDR3 nucleotides are TGTGCTAGCAGCTCGGGGACAGGGGGCGTCGGGGAGCTGTTTTTT. It is translated as CASSSGTGGVGELFF.

In this sample, this clone turned up once. The V and J genes are TRBV5-4 and TRBJ2-1, with TRBD1 matching 10 bases. Germline loops: CDR1 SGHNT, CDR2 YYREEE (reference sequence). V shed 5 bases, J shed 10 bases, and the junction held 9 bases outside the gene matches. This CDR3 has 14 amino acids. CDR3 sequence: CASRKGQGPPEQFF. CDR3 DNA sequence: TGTGCCAGCAGGAAGGGACAGGGGCCCCCGGAGCAGTTCTTC.

The rearrangement uses TRBV9 and TRBJ2-2, with 7 bases fitting TRBD2. The CDR3 totals 17 residues. CDR1 and CDR2 from the germline V gene are SGDLS and YYNGEE. J was trimmed by 0 bases and V by 3 bases; bases with no gene match: 8. The CDR3 DNA is TGTGCCAGCAGCGCCCCAGTTGGGGGGGCGAACACCGGGGAGCTGTTTTTT. Amino acid sequence: CASSAPVGGANTGELFF.

This clone was found once. This rearrangement joins TRBV9 to TRBJ1-2, with D unresolved. V was cut by 2 bases and J by 5 bases, with 16 bases left in between. CDR1 is SGDLS, CDR2 YYNGEE, per germline. This CDR3 comprises 15 residues. CDR3 amino acids: CASSVRRTQFYGYTF. In DNA form, the CDR3 reads TGTGCCAGCAGCGTCCGGCGGACTCAGTTTTATGGCTACACCTTC.

V usage is TRBV19 and J usage is TRBJ1-2; tentatively, D is TRBD1 (5 bases). Trimming took off 6 bases at V and 3 bases at J, with 14 bases between the two ends. Germline CDR1 reads LNHDA; CDR2 reads SQIVND (reference sequence). The CDR3 sequence is 14 residues long. The CDR3 nucleotides are TGTGCCAGTAGAGGACCAGGGATTGACTATGGCTACACCTTC. It yields the protein CASRGPGIDYGYTF.

CDR3 sequence (DNA): TGTGCCAGCAGCGTAGCAGGGTCTGGGGCCAACGTCCTGACTTTC. The encoded protein is CASSVAGSGANVLTF. The chain couples TRBV9 to TRBJ2-6; D is perhaps TRBD1 (5 bases). Germline assignment: CDR1 SGDLS and CDR2 YYNGEE. The CDR3 is 15 residues long. Trimming removed 0 bases at V and 1 base at J, with 5 bases between.

The rearrangement uses TRBV4-1 and TRBJ2-7; D may be TRBD1 (6 bases). Germline loops: CDR1 MGHRA, CDR2 YSYEKL. Trimming took 1 base from V and 2 from J, leaving 9 bases between them. The CDR3 runs to 14 residues. The CDR3 nucleotides read TGCGCCAGCAGCCAAGTCGGGACAACCTACGAGCAGTACTTC. As protein: CASSQVGTTYEQYF.

This clone was seen only once. The chain carries TRBV6-5 and TRBJ1-2; D is uncertain. Germline loops: CDR1 MNHEY, CDR2 SVGAGI. V shed 2 bases and J shed 3 bases, with 13 bases lying between them. The CDR3 extends over 15 amino acids. CDR3 nucleotide sequence: TGTGCCAGCAGTTACGGGTCAGCGGGATACTATGGCTACACCTTC. It codes for CASSYGSAGYYGYTF.